This T cell receptor beta chain stems from a study of blood T cell repertoires in COVID-19. Study information: Material from acute and convalescent COVID-19 was sourced from the United States, Italy and Spain. Nucleic acid was either cDNA or gDNA, and it came from T cells, B-cell-depleted T cells, or PBMCs.

Authors' processing steps: Amplification with reference gene primers provided the estimates of nucleated cell counts. Using immunoSEQ multiplex PCR, the repertoire was profiled, and TCRdb retains in-frame clones only, with some absent. V, J and clone size are those of that table, while D and trimming were read from the DNA. Among roughly 78,000 clones, 75% to 90% were seen once, and the ten largest hold about 0.6%. Material for sequencing was peripheral blood. The TCR was taken from a man in his 60s with acute or convalescent COVID-19.

The CDR3 DNA sequence: TGTGCCAGCAGCCCCAGGCCGGGACAGGGCCTTTCCACCCCATATGGCTACACCTTC. Protein sequence: CASSPRPGQGLSTPYGYTF. The chain links TRBV7-8 to TRBJ1-2; 9 bases align to TRBD1. Germline V CDR1 and CDR2: SGHVS, FQNEAQ. V shed 5 bases, J shed 5 bases, and the junction held 21 bases outside the gene matches. The CDR3 extends over 19 amino acids.